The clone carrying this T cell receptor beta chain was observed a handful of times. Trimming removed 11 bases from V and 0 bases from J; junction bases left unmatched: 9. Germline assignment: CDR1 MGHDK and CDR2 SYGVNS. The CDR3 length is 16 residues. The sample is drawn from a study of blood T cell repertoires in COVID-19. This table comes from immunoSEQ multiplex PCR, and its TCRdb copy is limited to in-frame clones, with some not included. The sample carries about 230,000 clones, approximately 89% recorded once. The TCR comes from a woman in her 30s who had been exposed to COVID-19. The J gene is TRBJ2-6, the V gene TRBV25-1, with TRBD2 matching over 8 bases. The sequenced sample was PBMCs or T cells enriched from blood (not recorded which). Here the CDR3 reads CAVLTSANSGANVLTF. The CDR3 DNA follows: TGTGCCGTCCTGACTAGCGCGAACTCTGGGGCCAACGTCCTGACTTTC. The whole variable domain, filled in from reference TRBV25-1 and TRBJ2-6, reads EADIYQTPRYLVIGTGKKITLECSQTMGHDKMYWYQQDPGMELHLIHYSYGVNSTEKGDLSSESTVSRIRTEHFPLTLESARPSHTSQYLCAVLTSANSGANVLTFGAGSRLTVL.